These 29 T cell receptor beta chains came from one sample sequenced in a study of T cells expressing NK-cell markers. TCRdb reanalyzed the 5' RACE reads, giving one entry per CDR3 protein sequence and no DNA. The specimen's table records fewer than 200,000 distinct CDR3 sequences. Sequenced sample: blood T cells: a sorted CD56 or NKG2C T cell subset, CD4+ or CD8+ T cells, or bulk PBMC T cells (not recorded which). Every receptor here comes from a woman between 18 and 70 years old in good health.

The V and J genes are TRBV20-1 and TRBJ2-2; TCRdb outputs TRBD2, but without DNA this stays unchecked. Germline V gene sequence: CDR1 DFQATT, CDR2 SNEGSKA (reference sequence). The CDR3 is made up of 14 amino acids. CDR3: CSAKREGNTGELFF.

This sequence joins TRBV5-6 and TRBJ2-3; absent DNA, TCRdb's TRBD2 call cannot be checked. The length of the CDR3 is 16 residues. In germline, CDR1 is SGHDT, CDR2 YYEEEE. The CDR3 here is CASSSWTSPSTDTQYF.

V and J are TRBV20-1 and TRBJ1-1; the D call of TRBD1 rests on TCRdb alone, since no DNA is present to check it. CDR1 DFQATT and CDR2 SNEGSKA come from the germline V gene (reference sequence). This CDR3 has 14 amino acids. The CDR3 is CSATQGAQGTEAFF.

The chain uses TRBV4-2 and TRBJ2-7; the TRBD2 assignment by TCRdb is unverifiable without DNA. The CDR3 is made up of 17 amino acids. Germline V gene lookup returns CDR1 LGHNA and CDR2 YNFKEQ. CDR3 residues: CASSQEQRGGRGYEQYF.

The rearrangement uses TRBV5-5 and TRBJ2-1; TCRdb outputs TRBD1, but without DNA this stays unchecked. CDR3 size: 17 residues. In germline, CDR1 is SGHKS, CDR2 YYEKEE (reference sequence). The CDR3 protein is CASSARTGAQRYNEQFF.

V gene TRBV5-5 combines with J gene TRBJ2-3. The CDR3 is 16 amino acids. Looked up from germline, CDR1 is SGHKS and CDR2 is YYEKEE (reference sequence). The chain's CDR3 is CASSLEMAVSTDTQYF.

The V gene is TRBV9, the J gene TRBJ1-6; absent DNA, TCRdb's TRBD1 call cannot be checked. The CDR3 runs to 14 residues. Germline lookup yields CDR1 SGDLS and CDR2 YYNGEE. The CDR3 loop is CASSPTGWNSPLHF.

This rearrangement joins TRBV20-1 to TRBJ2-3; TCRdb selects TRBD2, and the lack of DNA leaves this call unchecked. The CDR3 totals 12 residues. Germline V gives CDR1 DFQATT, CDR2 SNEGSKA (reference sequence). CDR3 in amino acids: CSAGQREDTQYF.

V is TRBV6-4 and J is TRBJ2-1; the D call of TRBD1 rests on TCRdb alone, since no DNA is present to check it. CDR3 length: 15 residues. Germline assignment: CDR1 MRHNA and CDR2 SNTAGT. The CDR3 loop is CASSDSLRGSSEQFF.

The chain links TRBV5-6 to TRBJ2-1; the TCRdb call, TRBD2, lacks DNA for checking. The CDR3 contains 17 residues. The germline V gene has CDR1 SGHDT and CDR2 YYEEEE. The chain's CDR3 is CASSHPTSGNRYNEQFF.

The V gene is TRBV20-1, the J gene TRBJ1-4; lacking DNA, the TRBD1 call made by TCRdb goes unchecked. Germline V gene data show CDR1 as DFQATT and CDR2 as SNEGSKA (reference sequence). This CDR3 is 14 amino acids long. CDR3 protein: CSARPRGGHEKLFF.

The chain is built from TRBV3-1 and TRBJ2-2; TCRdb picks TRBD2, but there is no DNA to check that call. Germline values: CDR1 LGHDT, CDR2 YNNKEL (reference sequence). There are 12 residues in the CDR3. CDR3 amino acids: CASSRAAGELFF.

The CDR3 region is CATSLEVGDNEQFF. The genes are TRBV15 and TRBJ2-1; checking the TCRdb D call of TRBD1 is not possible without DNA. The CDR3 is 14 amino acids. The germline CDR1 and CDR2 sequences are LNHNV and YYDKDF (reference sequence).

The chain joins TRBV28 to TRBJ2-3; TCRdb designates TRBD2, a call that cannot be tested without DNA. The CDR3 has 16 amino acids. The V gene's germline CDR1 is MDHEN and CDR2 SYDVKM. The CDR3 region is CASRISSGIHTDTQYF.

This sequence joins TRBV5-1 and TRBJ2-2. The CDR3 is 14 amino acids. Germline-derived CDR1 and CDR2 are SGHRS and YFSETQ. The CDR3 region is CASSLELTVGELFF.

The chain carries TRBV5-1 and TRBJ2-1; the D call of TRBD1 rests on TCRdb alone, since no DNA is present to check it. CDR3 length: 16 residues. CDR1 and CDR2 (germline): SGHRS, YFSETQ. The CDR3 loop is CASRSPGPSSYNEQFF.

The chain combines TRBV12-3 or TRBV12-4 with TRBJ1-6. The CDR3 covers 14 residues. CDR3: CASSSGSNNSPLHF.

The CDR3 is CASLLGQGNTEAFF. The chain is built from TRBV6-1 and TRBJ1-1; checking the TCRdb D call of TRBD1 is not possible without DNA. The CDR3 has 14 amino acids. Germline loops: CDR1 MNHNS, CDR2 SASEGT.

This chain connects TRBV5-1 to TRBJ2-3; no DNA is available, so the TRBD2 call from TCRdb remains unchecked. The CDR3 is 14 amino acids. CDR1 SGHRS and CDR2 YFSETQ come from the germline V gene. CDR3 region: CASSRAGATDTQYF.

This chain connects TRBV15 to TRBJ2-3; there is no DNA to check the TCRdb D call of TRBD1. There are 17 residues in the CDR3. Germline values: CDR1 LNHNV, CDR2 YYDKDF (reference sequence). The CDR3 loop reads CATSNPLTITSTDTQYF.

CDR3 sequence reads: CSASMEAGRRDTQYF. The J gene is TRBJ2-3, the V gene TRBV20-1; TCRdb reports TRBD1, a call that lacks DNA to check it against. This CDR3 has 15 amino acids. Germline CDR1 and CDR2: DFQATT and SNEGSKA (reference sequence).

V and J are TRBV29-1 and TRBJ2-3; with no DNA, the TCRdb D assignment of TRBD1 cannot be verified. The CDR3 loop spans 18 amino acids. Germline CDR1 SQVTM, CDR2 ANQGSEA. CDR3 residues: CSVAGGQRGIFSTDTQYF.

The rearrangement joins TRBV6-1 to TRBJ2-2; no DNA is available, so the TRBD2 call from TCRdb remains unchecked. The CDR3 contains 17 residues. The germline CDR1 and CDR2 sequences are MNHNS and SASEGT. The CDR3 here is CASSATSGRLNTGELFF.

The chain combines TRBV29-1 with TRBJ2-2. There are 12 residues in the CDR3. From germline, CDR1 is SQVTM and CDR2 ANQGSEA. The CDR3 spells CSVDFDTGELFF.

The chain is built from TRBV20-1 and TRBJ2-1; the D gene TCRdb calls, TRBD1, cannot be checked with no DNA. The germline V gene encodes CDR1 DFQATT and CDR2 SNEGSKA (reference sequence). The CDR3 runs to 12 residues. The CDR3 reads CSASQGTPEQFF.

The chain is built from TRBV6-1 and TRBJ2-7; lacking DNA, the TRBD1 call made by TCRdb goes unchecked. The CDR3 consists of 15 residues. Germline V CDR1 and CDR2: MNHNS, SASEGT. The CDR3 loop reads CASSQGSGRSYEQYF.

The rearrangement links TRBV12-3 or TRBV12-4 to TRBJ2-2; TCRdb reports TRBD1, a call that lacks DNA to check it against. The length of the CDR3 is 16 residues. The chain's CDR3 is CASSPGQGPGGGELFF.

This sequence joins TRBV6-1 and TRBJ1-2; the D call of TRBD1 rests on TCRdb alone, since no DNA is present to check it. Germline V CDR1 and CDR2: MNHNS, SASEGT. CDR3 size: 13 residues. The CDR3 loop is CASSRTRQGGYTF.

The chain carries TRBV3-1 and TRBJ1-1; TCRdb outputs TRBD1, but without DNA this stays unchecked. Per germline, CDR1 LGHDT and CDR2 YNNKEL (reference sequence). This CDR3 spans 14 amino acids. CDR3 region: CASSPGTPNTEAFF.